The entry below describes one T cell receptor (beta chain). This entry is derived from a study of cytomegalovirus exposure and HLA in healthy donors. The germline gives CDR1 SNHLY, CDR2 FYNNEI. Trimming pared 6 bases from V and 3 bases from J, leaving 14 bases between. The CDR3 loop spans 14 amino acids. The primer mix had 60 Vbeta and 13 Jbeta primers. Some clones are missing from TCRdb's copy, which holds only in-frame ones; the method was immunoSEQ multiplex PCR. The repertoire holds around 110,000 clones, 55% to 65% seen once, with just under 9.5% in the top ten. Sequencing used PBMCs. This clonotype originated in a woman aged 40 to 50 in good health and CMV-seropositive. The genes are TRBV2 and TRBJ1-1, with D possibly TRBD1 on 5 matching bases. The DNA of the CDR3 is TGTGCCAGCAGCCCTGACAGCCCTTACACTGAAGCTTTCTTT. It translates to CASSPDSPYTEAFF.